This T cell receptor (beta chain) appears in the sequencing data of a study of low-dose radiotherapy and immunotherapy resistance in tumors. Study-level information: For Cohort 1, fractions of 0.5 Gy were given every 2 weeks, reaching 6.5 Gy overall. Intravenous ipilimumab 1 mg/kg every six weeks was given with nivolumab 240 mg every two weeks. The study gave Cohort 2 1 Gy per fraction every two weeks, totaling 13 Gy over 26 weeks. One day before radiation and immunotherapy, intravenous cyclophosphamide 200 mg/m2 was administered, with this repeated every two weeks.

Concerning this clonotype: Given a far larger clone just one base away, this is likely a sequencing read error.

Time point meaning: before trial treatment. With TRAV- and TRBV-specific primers, first-strand cDNA was made, covering the alpha and beta chains. TCR amplification involved 15 to 25 PCR cycles with a constant-region primer and V-primer adapter. TCRdb reprocessed the reads via MiXCR and lists one record per CDR3 protein. This repertoire shows over 70,000 distinct CDR3 sequences, approximately 31% found once; its top ten account for around 10%. CDR1 and CDR2 (germline): SGHAT, FQNNGV. There are 20 residues in the CDR3. The V gene end was trimmed by 4 bases and the J gene end by 11 bases; junction bases not matched to a gene: 26.

The clonotype originates from a female donor with ovarian cancer. The rearrangement links TRBV11-2 to TRBJ2-5, with 12 bases matching TRBD2. The material sequenced was PBMCs, taken before treatment. In nucleotides, the CDR3 is TGTGCCAGCAGCTCTGGGGGGCTAGCGGGAGGGCCGATTTCCTACAATGAGCAGTACTTC. The encoded protein is CASSSGGLAGGPISYNEQYF. The whole variable domain, filled in from reference TRBV11-2 and TRBJ2-5, reads EAGVAQSPRYKIIEKRQSVAFWCNPISGHATLYWYQQILGQGPKLLIQFQNNGVVDDSQLPKDRFSAERLKGVDSTLKIQPAKLEDSAVYLCASSSGGLAGGPISYNEQYFGPGTRLLVL.